This T cell receptor beta chain is drawn from a study of blood T cell repertoires in COVID-19. Across the whole study: Acute and convalescent COVID-19 samples came from the United States, Italy and Spain. T cells, B-cell-depleted T cells, or PBMCs provided the cDNA or gDNA that served as material.

J gave up 2 bases and V 2 bases, and 6 bases lay outside the gene matches. Per germline, CDR1 WNHNN and CDR2 SYGVQD (reference sequence). This CDR3 spans 16 amino acids. How the authors handled the data: Counts of nucleated cells, estimated from reference gene primer amplification, were obtained. TCRdb's copy holds only in-frame clones and misses some; the assay was immunoSEQ multiplex PCR. For V, J and clone size, that table is used; D and trimming come from the DNA. In the table there are roughly 76,000 clones, 82% of which are singletons. Sequenced input: peripheral blood. The V and J genes are TRBV10-1 and TRBJ2-3; 8 nucleotides agree with TRBD2. The clonotype was recovered from a woman aged 70-85 years with acute or convalescent COVID-19. Here the CDR3 reads CASSERLAGDTDTQYF. CDR3 DNA: TGCGCCAGCAGTGAGAGGCTAGCGGGCGACACAGATACGCAGTATTTT.